These 23 T cell receptor beta chains were sequenced from one sample in a study of T cell changes during pregnancy in multiple sclerosis. The protocol was immunoSEQ multiplex PCR, while the TCRdb copy is restricted to in-frame clones and leaves out a portion. The table lists tens of thousands of clones, 92% of them singletons. The specimen comprised CD8+ T cells from peripheral blood mononuclear cells, sampled in the third trimester of pregnancy. All receptors come from a female donor with multiple sclerosis, enrolled in a pregnancy study.

The chain couples TRBV9 to TRBJ2-7; TRBD2 matches at 7 bases. CDR3 length: 13 residues. V lost 3 bases, J lost 5 bases, and 5 bases stayed unmatched. The germline CDR1 and CDR2 sequences are SGDLS and YYNGEE. CDR3 nucleotide sequence: TGTGCCAGCAGCGGGGGGGGTCTCGACGAGCAGTACTTC. This codes for CASSGGGLDEQYF.

This clone was recorded once. The V call is TRBV15, the J call TRBJ1-1; 7 bases are a match to TRBD1. The CDR3 length is 15 residues. V gave up 2 bases and J gave up 2 bases; unmatched junction bases: 5. Per germline, CDR1 LNHNV and CDR2 YYDKDF (reference sequence). The CDR3 is CATSRLRQGNTEAFF. For the CDR3, the DNA is TGTGCCACCAGCAGACTCCGACAGGGAAACACTGAAGCTTTCTTT. Combining the CDR3 with reference TRBV15 and TRBJ1-1 gives the whole variable domain DAMVIQNPRYQVTQFGKPVTLSCSQTLNHNVMYWYQQKSSQAPKLLFHYYDKDFNNEADTPDNFQSRRPNTSFCFLDIRSPGLGDTAMYLCATSRLRQGNTEAFFGQGTRLTVV.

The chain carries TRBV29-1 and TRBJ2-7, with D possibly being TRBD2 (7 bases). This CDR3 has 13 residues. Germline CDR1 and CDR2: SQVTM and ANQGSEA. V gave up 6 bases and J gave up 1 base, with 13 bases separating them. CDR3 nucleotide sequence: TGCAGCGTGGGGGGGGGCGCTTCCTACGAGCAGTACTTC. It yields the protein CSVGGGASYEQYF.

The V gene is TRBV4-2, the J gene TRBJ2-7; the match to TRBD2 covers 7 bases. CDR1 is LGHNA, CDR2 YNFKEQ, per germline. Trimming at V came to 1 base and at J to 5 bases, leaving 11 bases not matched to a gene. This CDR3 has 16 residues. CDR3 coding DNA: TGTGCCAGCAGCCAAGGTGCGGGAGAAGGTGGTCACGAGCAGTACTTC. Protein: CASSQGAGEGGHEQYF.

CDR3 coding DNA: TGTGCCAGCAGTCCAATCGGACAGGCTGGGGATCAGCCCCAGCATTTT. Translation gives CASSPIGQAGDQPQHF. The rearrangement links TRBV4-2 to TRBJ1-5, with 7 bases aligning to TRBD1. V lost 6 bases and J lost 5; bases outside the gene matches: 13. The CDR3 is made up of 16 amino acids. The germline V gene encodes CDR1 LGHNA and CDR2 YNFKEQ.

This clone occurred a few times. The rearrangement joins TRBV4-3 to TRBJ2-1; 9 bases match TRBD2. The CDR3 has 16 residues. Germline CDR1 reads LGHNA; CDR2 reads YSLEER. V shed 2 bases, J shed 4 bases, and the junction held 6 bases outside the gene matches. DNA of the CDR3: TGCGCCAGCAGCCAATCGACTAGCGGAGATTACAATGAGCAGTTCTTC. This codes for CASSQSTSGDYNEQFF.

The chain couples TRBV7-8 to TRBJ2-2, with a tentative D call TRBD1 (5 bases). Germline lookup yields CDR1 SGHVS and CDR2 FQNEAQ. V was clipped by 1 base and J by 2 bases, with 17 bases between them. CDR3 size: 18 residues. The CDR3 loop reads CASSLVVVRTPNTGELFF. As DNA, the CDR3 is TGTGCCAGCAGCTTAGTGGTCGTACGGACACCAAACACCGGGGAGCTGTTTTTT.

This chain connects TRBV7-9 to TRBJ1-1; no reliable D call. The V gene's germline CDR1 is SEHNR and CDR2 FQNEAQ (reference sequence). The CDR3 covers 15 residues. V lost 4 bases and J 1 base, leaving 13 bases between the germline ends. The chain's CDR3 is CASSSPMRGNTEAFF. The CDR3 bases are TGTGCCAGCAGCTCACCTATGCGGGGGAACACTGAAGCTTTCTTT.

The rearrangement links TRBV27 to TRBJ2-3; D may be TRBD1 (7 bases). Germline V lookup: CDR1 MNHEY, CDR2 SMNVEV (reference sequence). V lost 7 bases to trimming and J lost 1 base, with 15 bases between them. The CDR3 contains 15 residues. CDR3 protein: CASMRGRDGTDTQYF. As DNA, the CDR3 is TGTGCCAGCATGAGGGGGCGGGACGGCACAGATACGCAGTATTTT.

The chain employs TRBV4-3 and TRBJ1-4, with 9 positions matching TRBD1. Looked up from germline, CDR1 is LGHNA and CDR2 is YSLEER. The V and J ends lost 0 bases and 7 bases, in that order; junction bases with no gene match: 6. The CDR3 extends over 16 amino acids. The CDR3: CASSQDLGTGTEKLFF. The CDR3 nucleotides are TGCGCCAGCAGCCAAGATTTGGGGACAGGGACTGAAAAACTGTTTTTT.

The chain joins TRBV5-1 to TRBJ2-1; 8 bases fit TRBD1. The CDR3 totals 15 residues. J gave up 2 bases and V 0 bases, and 1 base lay outside the gene matches. Germline CDR1 SGHRS, CDR2 YFSETQ. CDR3 DNA sequence: TGCGCCAGCAGCTTGGAGGACAGGGCCTACAATGAGCAGTTCTTC. This translates into CASSLEDRAYNEQFF.

The chain is built from TRBV7-9 and TRBJ2-7; the D is unclear. The CDR3 has 16 residues. V was trimmed by 1 base and J by 4 bases, leaving 17 bases between them. Germline CDR1 reads SEHNR; CDR2 reads FQNEAQ (reference sequence). This chain's CDR3 is CASSLEVTQEVYEQYF. The CDR3 DNA reads as TGTGCCAGCAGCTTAGAGGTGACTCAAGAGGTTTACGAGCAGTACTTC.

V gene TRBV4-1 combines with J gene TRBJ2-7; 9 nucleotides match TRBD2. Germline lookup yields CDR1 MGHRA and CDR2 YSYEKL. The trim removed 1 base at V and 7 bases at J, leaving 8 bases unmatched. CDR3 length: 15 residues. The CDR3 bases are TGCGCCAGCAGCCAAGTTAGCGGGAGAGCTATTGAGCAGTACTTC. This codes for CASSQVSGRAIEQYF.

On this clone: This sample also contains other DNA sequences that code for the same CDR3. The genes are TRBV27 and TRBJ2-7; 7 bases match TRBD2. The CDR3 extends over 13 amino acids. CDR1 is MNHEY, CDR2 SMNVEV, per germline (reference sequence). Losses at the gene ends were 3 bases for V and 3 bases for J; bases not matched to a gene: 2. The CDR3 region is CASSFSGGYEQYF. The CDR3, as DNA: TGTGCCAGCAGTTTTTCGGGGGGCTACGAGCAGTACTTC.

In its sample, this clone was seen a few times. This sequence joins TRBV27 and TRBJ1-1; D is undetermined. The CDR3 sequence is 13 residues long. Germline CDR1 and CDR2: MNHEY and SMNVEV (reference sequence). Trimming took 4 bases from V and 0 from J, leaving 6 bases between them. For the CDR3, the DNA is TGTGCCAGCAGTTCCTCAGTGAACACTGAAGCTTTCTTT. Protein product: CASSSSVNTEAFF.

This chain joins TRBV19 and TRBJ2-2, with a tentative D call TRBD1 (6 bases). The CDR3 extends over 16 amino acids. Germline-derived CDR1 and CDR2 are LNHDA and SQIVND (reference sequence). V shed 3 bases and J shed 1 base, with 12 bases lying between them. This chain's CDR3 is CASSITPGQNTGELFF. Written as DNA, the CDR3 is TGTGCCAGTAGTATTACCCCGGGACAGAACACCGGGGAGCTGTTTTTT.

V gene TRBV7-6 combines with J gene TRBJ2-7, with 8 nucleotides matching TRBD1. The junction had 3 bases not matched to a gene; V was cut back by 1 base and J by 1 base. The germline V gene has CDR1 SGHVS and CDR2 FNYEAQ. The CDR3 runs 15 residues. The CDR3 nucleotides are TGTGCCAGCAGCTTAGTGCAGGGGGCTTCCTACGAGCAGTACTTC. Translation: CASSLVQGASYEQYF.

The chain employs TRBV4-3 and TRBJ2-7, with D possibly being TRBD2 (5 bases). The CDR3 covers 14 residues. Germline lookup yields CDR1 LGHNA and CDR2 YSLEER. Trimming removed 0 bases at V and 4 bases at J, with 10 bases between. CDR3 bases: TGCGCCAGCAGCCAAGATGTCCGGGGATACGAGCAGTACTTC. Its translation is CASSQDVRGYEQYF.

This sequence joins TRBV7-2 and TRBJ2-7; TRBD2 might be the D (6 bases). Germline CDR1 is SGHTA and CDR2 is FQGNSA. V was clipped by 1 base and J by 2 bases, with 9 bases between them. This CDR3 comprises 14 residues. CDR3 loop: CASSLVGGTYEQYF. CDR3 coding DNA: TGTGCCAGCAGCTTAGTGGGAGGTACCTACGAGCAGTACTTC.

The CDR3: CASSYSTSGNEQFF. The CDR3 nucleotides are TGTGCCAGCAGCTACAGTACTAGCGGGAATGAGCAGTTCTTC. V gene TRBV13 combines with J gene TRBJ2-1; 9 nucleotides match TRBD2. V lost 4 bases, J lost 7 bases, and 5 bases stayed unmatched. The CDR3 totals 14 residues. CDR1 and CDR2 from the germline V gene are PRHDT and FYEKMQ (reference sequence).

CDR3 loop: CASRLEPGARAEAFF. The CDR3 nucleotides are TGTGCCAGCAGACTCGAACCAGGGGCGCGCGCTGAAGCTTTCTTT. This chain joins TRBV27 and TRBJ1-1; maybe TRBD1 (6 bases). Trimming cost V 6 bases and J 6 bases, with 20 bases left between them. The CDR3 has 15 amino acids. CDR1 MNHEY and CDR2 SMNVEV come from the germline V gene (reference sequence).

As to this clone: Sequence at one end of the junction differs from germline and may be a read error. The chain is built from TRBV25-1 and TRBJ2-7, with D possibly TRBD2 on 5 matching bases. CDR1 is MGHDK and CDR2 is SYGVNS in the germline V gene. CDR3 length: 13 amino acids. The CDR3 nucleotides are TGTGCCAACAGTGAATCGGACTGGCTTGAGCAGTACTTC. This gives the protein CANSESDWLEQYF.

CDR3: CASSSGTSGYEQYF. Here the CDR3 DNA reads TGTGCCAGCAGCTCCGGGACTAGCGGGTACGAGCAGTACTTC. The rearrangement joins TRBV7-9 to TRBJ2-7; 12 nucleotides agree with TRBD2. This CDR3 is built from 14 residues. Germline CDR1 SEHNR, CDR2 FQNEAQ (reference sequence). After removal of 4 bases from V and 4 bases from J, the junction contained 2 bases not matched to a gene. Full variable domain (remainder filled in from reference TRBV7-9 and TRBJ2-7): DTGVSQNPRHKITKRGQNVTFRCDPISEHNRLYWYRQTLGQGPEFLTYFQNEAQLEKSRLLSDRFSAERPKGSFSTLEIQRTEQGDSAMYLCASSSGTSGYEQYFGPGTRLTVT.